Following are 8 T cell receptor beta chains from one sample sequenced in a study of T cells in Graves' hyperthyroidism and ophthalmopathy (dated by TCRdb to the late 2010s). The library was built by means of multiplex PCR. The data were produced on an Illumina HiSeq 2000. The TCR beta CDR3 regions were amplified from RNA transcripts. The TCR CDR3 was subjected to a first round of RT-PCR using the HTBI primer set and the Qiagen OneStep RT-PCR kit. Using fastp at Q25 and MiXCR, TCRdb reprocessed the public reads and kept productive beta chains. Each CDR3 protein appears once, grouped with its most common genes and DNA. The sample table contains approximately 520,000 distinct CDR3 sequences; only one count was recorded for around a quarter of them. Of the sample, around 11% is held by the ten largest clones. The sequencing input was blood. The receptors come from a woman aged 25 to 39 with Graves' ophthalmopathy.

This clonotype was detected ten times or more. V gene TRBV2 combines with J gene TRBJ1-6, with a weak D call TRBD1 (5 bases). The CDR3 is 14 residues long. The V and J ends lost 6 bases and 7 bases respectively, with 13 bases between them. Germline CDR1 and CDR2: SNHLY and FYNNEI. The CDR3 DNA is TGTGCCAGCAGGGCGGGGGTTATCAATTCACCCCTCCACTTT. This sequence encodes CASRAGVINSPLHF.

This clonotype was observed a handful of times. Given a much more abundant clone one base away, this may be a read error. The chain has TRBV12-3 or TRBV12-4 and TRBJ2-5, with 9 nucleotides matching TRBD2. The length of the CDR3 is 16 residues. The CDR3 sequence: CASRAGVAGAQETKYF. The CDR3 coding sequence is TGTGCCAGCAGGGCGGGGGTAGCGGGGGCCCAAGAGACCAAGTACTTC.

This clonotype was recorded a few times. The J gene is TRBJ1-1, the V gene TRBV3-1, with 7 bases that match TRBD1. Trimming took 1 base from V and 4 from J; bases not matched to a gene: 6. The CDR3 is 15 residues long. The germline gives CDR1 LGHDT, CDR2 YNNKEL (reference sequence). CDR3 nucleotides: TGTGCCAGCAGCCAAGTTCCAGGGGGGGGCACTGAAGCTTTCTTT. This codes for CASSQVPGGGTEAFF.

There are many counts of this clonotype. The gene calls are TRBV27 and TRBJ1-3; a weak D match, TRBD1 (5 bases). CDR1 and CDR2 from the germline V gene are MNHEY and SMNVEV (reference sequence). Trimming removed 2 bases at V and 0 bases at J, with 11 bases between. The CDR3 extends over 16 amino acids. The CDR3 sequence: CASSLGHPSSGNTIYF. Here the CDR3 DNA reads TGTGCCAGCAGTTTAGGACACCCTAGCTCTGGAAACACCATATATTTT.

This clonotype was counted many times. The J gene is TRBJ2-6, the V gene TRBV6-1; TRBD1 matches 10 bases. J gave up 1 base and V 6 bases, and 3 bases lay outside the gene matches. The germline V gene encodes CDR1 MNHNS and CDR2 SASEGT. This CDR3 comprises 16 residues. The CDR3 DNA follows: TGTGCCAGCAGGGACAGGGGGAATTCTGGGGCCAACGTCCTGACTTTC. This gives the protein CASRDRGNSGANVLTF.

The J gene is TRBJ1-6, the V gene TRBV4-1; D gene uncertain. The CDR3 is made up of 15 amino acids. Germline V gene data show CDR1 as MGHRA and CDR2 as YSYEKL. With 7 bases removed from V and 8 bases from J, the gap between germline ends came to 18 bases. CDR3 nucleotides: TGCGCCAGCAACCCATTAACAGAGCTTGATTCACCCCTCCACTTT. Amino acids: CASNPLTELDSPLHF.

The chain links TRBV20-1 to TRBJ2-2; 9 bases are a match to TRBD1. The V and J ends lost 2 bases and 4 bases, in that order; junction bases with no gene match: 11. CDR1 and CDR2 (germline): DFQATT, SNEGSKA (reference sequence). This CDR3 comprises 17 residues. CDR3 residues: CSARPRRTGVGTGELFF. CDR3 DNA sequence: TGCAGTGCTAGACCACGCAGGACAGGGGTGGGCACCGGGGAGCTGTTTTTT.

The chain combines TRBV5-1 with TRBJ2-7; TRBD2 aligns across 15 bases. The CDR3 runs to 19 residues. Germline-derived CDR1 and CDR2 are SGHRS and YFSETQ. The V and J ends lost 3 bases and 4 bases, in that order; junction bases with no gene match: 14. DNA of the CDR3: TGCGCCAGCAGCTGGACCTCACCGGCTGGGACTAGCGGGGGGTACGAGCAGTACTTC. It is translated as CASSWTSPAGTSGGYEQYF. Filled out from reference TRBV5-1 and TRBJ2-7, the complete variable domain reads KAGVTQTPRYLIKTRGQQVTLSCSPISGHRSVSWYQQTPGQGLQFLFEYFSETQRNKGNFPGRFSGRQFSNSRSEMNVSTLELGDSALYLCASSWTSPAGTSGGYEQYFGPGTRLTVT.